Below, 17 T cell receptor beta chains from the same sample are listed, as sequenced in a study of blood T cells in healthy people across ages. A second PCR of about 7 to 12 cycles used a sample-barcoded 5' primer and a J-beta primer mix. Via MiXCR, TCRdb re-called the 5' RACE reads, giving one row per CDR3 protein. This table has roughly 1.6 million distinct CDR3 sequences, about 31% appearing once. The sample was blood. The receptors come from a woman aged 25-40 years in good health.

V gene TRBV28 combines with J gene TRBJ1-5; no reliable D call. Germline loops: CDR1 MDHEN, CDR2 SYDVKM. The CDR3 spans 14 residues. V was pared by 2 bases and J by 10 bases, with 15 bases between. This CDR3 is CASSLTPTTQPQHF. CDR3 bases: TGTGCCAGCAGTTTAACCCCGACTACGCAACCCCAGCATTTT.

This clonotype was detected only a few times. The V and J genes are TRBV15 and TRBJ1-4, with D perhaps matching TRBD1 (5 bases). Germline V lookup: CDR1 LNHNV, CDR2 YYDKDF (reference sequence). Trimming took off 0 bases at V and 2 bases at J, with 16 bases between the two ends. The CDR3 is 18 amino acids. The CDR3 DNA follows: TGTGCCACCAGCAGAGATCCCAGCGGGGACTACACTAATGAAAAACTGTTTTTT. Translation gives CATSRDPSGDYTNEKLFF.

CDR3 sequence (DNA): TGTGCCAGCAGCTTACGGGGGAAGACCGGGGAGCTGTTTTTT. It is translated as CASSLRGKTGELFF. The chain links TRBV7-8 to TRBJ2-2; weak D call: TRBD2 (6 bases). This CDR3 region has 14 residues. With 2 bases removed from V and 5 bases from J, the gap between germline ends came to 9 bases. Per germline, CDR1 SGHVS and CDR2 FQNEAQ.

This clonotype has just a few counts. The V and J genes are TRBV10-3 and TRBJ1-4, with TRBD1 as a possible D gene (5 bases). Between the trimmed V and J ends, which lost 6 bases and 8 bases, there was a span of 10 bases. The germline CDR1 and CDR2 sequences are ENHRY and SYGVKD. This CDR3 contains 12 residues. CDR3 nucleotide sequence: TGTGCCATCAGCGAAAAGGGGGAAAAACTGTTTTTT. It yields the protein CAISEKGEKLFF.

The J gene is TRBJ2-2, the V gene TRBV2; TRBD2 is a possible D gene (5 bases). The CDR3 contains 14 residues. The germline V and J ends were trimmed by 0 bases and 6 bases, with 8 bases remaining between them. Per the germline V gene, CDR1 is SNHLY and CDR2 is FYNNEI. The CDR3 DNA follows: TGTGCCAGCAGTGAAGCGCGGGCGGCCGGGGAGCTGTTTTTT. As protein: CASSEARAAGELFF.

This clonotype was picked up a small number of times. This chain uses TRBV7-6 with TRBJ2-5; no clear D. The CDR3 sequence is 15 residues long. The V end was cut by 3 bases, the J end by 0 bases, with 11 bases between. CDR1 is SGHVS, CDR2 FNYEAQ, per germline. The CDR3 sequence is CASSFDGRYQETQYF. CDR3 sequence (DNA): TGTGCCAGCAGCTTCGACGGACGGTACCAAGAGACCCAGTACTTC. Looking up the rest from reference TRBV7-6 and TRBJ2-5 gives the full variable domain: GAGVSQSPRYKVTKRGQDVALRCDPISGHVSLYWYRQALGQGPEFLTYFNYEAQQDKSGLPNDRFSAERPEGSISTLTIQRTEQRDSAMYRCASSFDGRYQETQYFGPGTRLLVL.

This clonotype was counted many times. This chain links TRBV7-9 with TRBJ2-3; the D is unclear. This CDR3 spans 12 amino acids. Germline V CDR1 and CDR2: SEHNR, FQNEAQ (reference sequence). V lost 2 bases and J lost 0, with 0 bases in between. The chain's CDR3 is CASSLSTDTQYF. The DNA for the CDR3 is TGTGCCAGCAGCTTAAGCACAGATACGCAGTATTTT.

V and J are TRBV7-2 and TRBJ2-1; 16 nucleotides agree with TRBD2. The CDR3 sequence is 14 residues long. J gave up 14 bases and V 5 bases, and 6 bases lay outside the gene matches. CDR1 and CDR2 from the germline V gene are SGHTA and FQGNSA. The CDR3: CASSTLGTSGREFF. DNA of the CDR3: TGTGCCAGCAGCACACTCGGGACTAGCGGGAGGGAGTTCTTC.

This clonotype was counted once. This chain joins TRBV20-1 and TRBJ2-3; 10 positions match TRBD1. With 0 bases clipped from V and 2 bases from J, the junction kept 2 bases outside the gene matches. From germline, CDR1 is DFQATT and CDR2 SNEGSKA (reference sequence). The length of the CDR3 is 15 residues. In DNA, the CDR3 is TGCAGTGCTAGAGATGACAGGGGGCTCACAGATACGCAGTATTTT. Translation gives CSARDDRGLTDTQYF.

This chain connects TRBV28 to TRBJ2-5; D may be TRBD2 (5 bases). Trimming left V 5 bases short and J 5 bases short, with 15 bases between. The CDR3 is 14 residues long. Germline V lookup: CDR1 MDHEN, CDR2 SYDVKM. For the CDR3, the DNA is TGTGCCAGCAGTCCGTTACTAGGTGCGGAGACCCAGTACTTC. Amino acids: CASSPLLGAETQYF.

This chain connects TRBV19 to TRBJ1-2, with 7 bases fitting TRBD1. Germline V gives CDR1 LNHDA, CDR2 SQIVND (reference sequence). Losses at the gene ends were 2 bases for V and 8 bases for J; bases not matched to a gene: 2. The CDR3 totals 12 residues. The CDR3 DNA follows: TGTGCCAGTAGTATAAGGACAGGCGGCTACACCTTC. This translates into CASSIRTGGYTF. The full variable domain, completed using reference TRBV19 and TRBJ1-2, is DGGITQSPKYLFRKEGQNVTLSCEQNLNHDAMYWYRQDPGQGLRLIYYSQIVNDFQKGDIAEGYSVSREKKESFPLTVTSAQKNPTAFYLCASSIRTGGYTFGSGTRLTVV.

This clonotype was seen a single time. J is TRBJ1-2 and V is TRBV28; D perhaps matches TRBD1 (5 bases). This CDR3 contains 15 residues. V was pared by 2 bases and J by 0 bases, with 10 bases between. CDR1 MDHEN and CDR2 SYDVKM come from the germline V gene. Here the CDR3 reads CASSLRGPANYGYTF. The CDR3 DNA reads TGTGCCAGCAGTTTAAGGGGACCAGCTAACTATGGCTACACCTTC.

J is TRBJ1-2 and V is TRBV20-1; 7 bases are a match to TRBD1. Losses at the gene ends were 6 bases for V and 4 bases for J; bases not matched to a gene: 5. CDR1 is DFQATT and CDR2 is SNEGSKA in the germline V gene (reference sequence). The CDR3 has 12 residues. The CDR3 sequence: CSARQGTYGYTF. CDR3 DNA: TGCAGTGCAAGACAGGGAACCTATGGCTACACCTTC.

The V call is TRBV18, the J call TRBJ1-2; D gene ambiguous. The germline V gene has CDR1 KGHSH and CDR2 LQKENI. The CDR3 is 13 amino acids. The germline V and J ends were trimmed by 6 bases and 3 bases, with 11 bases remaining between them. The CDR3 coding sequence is TGTGCCAGCTCGCGGACGCTCGACTATGGCTACACCTTC. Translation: CASSRTLDYGYTF.

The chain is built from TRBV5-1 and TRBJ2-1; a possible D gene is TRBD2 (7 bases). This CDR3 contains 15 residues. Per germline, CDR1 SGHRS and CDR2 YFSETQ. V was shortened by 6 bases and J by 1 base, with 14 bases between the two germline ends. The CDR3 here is CASTMGGQSYNEQFF. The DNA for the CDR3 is TGCGCCAGCACGATGGGGGGGCAGTCCTACAATGAGCAGTTCTTC.

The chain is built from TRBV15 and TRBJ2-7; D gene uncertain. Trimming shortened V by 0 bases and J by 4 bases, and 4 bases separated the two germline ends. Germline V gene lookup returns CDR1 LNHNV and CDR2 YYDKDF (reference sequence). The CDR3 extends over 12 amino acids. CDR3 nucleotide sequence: TGTGCCACCAGCAGAGATAAGTACGAGCAGTACTTC. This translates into CATSRDKYEQYF.

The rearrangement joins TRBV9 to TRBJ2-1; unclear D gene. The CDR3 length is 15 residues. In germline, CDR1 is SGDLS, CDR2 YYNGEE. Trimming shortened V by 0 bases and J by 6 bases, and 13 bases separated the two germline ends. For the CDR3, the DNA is TGTGCCAGCAGCGTAGCTACTCGAGGAGTCAATGAGCAGTTCTTC. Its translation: CASSVATRGVNEQFF. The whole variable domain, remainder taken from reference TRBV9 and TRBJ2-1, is DSGVTQTPKHLITATGQRVTLRCSPRSGDLSVYWYQQSLDQGLQFLIQYYNGEERAKGNILERFSAQQFPDLHSELNLSSLELGDSALYFCASSVATRGVNEQFFGPGTRLTVL.